Listed below are T cell receptor beta chains from one sample, sequenced in a study of cytomegalovirus exposure and HLA in healthy donors. Sequencing was performed with immunoSEQ multiplex PCR; in TCRdb, only in-frame clones are kept and a portion is missing. The sample table sets out 200,000 to 250,000 clones. Sequencing was carried out using PBMCs. The receptors originated from a woman aged 25 to 39 in good health and CMV-seropositive. Each CDR3 is given with its conserved first and last residue. The D gene is left open where the match is weak.

v_call,j_call,d_call,cdr3_nt,cdr3_aa
TRBV19,TRBJ1-5,.,TGTGCCAGTAGGTCAGGGTTTCAGCCCCAGCATTTT,CASRSGFQPQHF
TRBV6-1,TRBJ2-3,.,TGTGCCAGCAGGCAGTTACCAGATACGCAGTATTTT,CASRQLPDTQYF
TRBV29-1,TRBJ1-6,.,TGCAGCGTTTCTGCGGGTTTAGAGTCACCCCTCCACTTT,CSVSAGLESPLHF
TRBV7-2,TRBJ2-5,.,TGTGCCAGCAGCTTACGTTCTAGAGGGGAGACCCAGTACTTC,CASSLRSRGETQYF
TRBV19,TRBJ1-5,.,TGTGCCAGTAGTATATCGGGGGGCCGGGATCAGCCCCAGCATTTT,CASSISGGRDQPQHF
TRBV7-8,TRBJ2-2,TRBD1,TGTGCCAGCAGGCGGCAAGGGACAGGGCTCTACGGGGAGCTGTTTTTT,CASRRQGTGLYGELFF
TRBV14,TRBJ2-5,.,TGTGCCAGCAGCCAAGGAGCCCAAGAGACCCAGTACTTC,CASSQGAQETQYF
TRBV10-1,TRBJ2-1,TRBD2,TGCGCCAGCAGTGAGCCCGGGACTAGCGGGAGGGGTGAGCAGTTCTTC,CASSEPGTSGRGEQFF
TRBV27,TRBJ2-7,.,TGTGCCAGCAGTTTATCGGGGAGTTCCGACTACGAGCAGTACTTC,CASSLSGSSDYEQYF
TRBV19,TRBJ1-5,TRBD1,TGTGCCAGTCAGCAGGGGGCCTATCAGCCCCAGCATTTT,CASQQGAYQPQHF
TRBV30,TRBJ2-2,TRBD1,TGTGCCTGGACCCGGGACAGGAAGAGAAACACCGGGGAGCTGTTTTTT,CAWTRDRKRNTGELFF
TRBV14,TRBJ1-3,TRBD1,TGTGCCAGCAGCCAATTGGGGACAGGAGAAACTGGAAACACCATATATTTT,CASSQLGTGETGNTIYF
TRBV10-1,TRBJ2-7,TRBD1,TGCGCCAGCAGCTCGGGACAGGGCTACGAGCAGTACTTC,CASSSGQGYEQYF
TRBV29-1,TRBJ1-6,.,TGCAGCGTTGGGGGGGTCGATTCACCCCTCCACTTT,CSVGGVDSPLHF
TRBV11-3,TRBJ2-5,TRBD2,TGTGCCAGCAGCGCGGGAGTTCTGGCGACCCAGTACTTC,CASSAGVLATQYF
TRBV9,TRBJ2-1,TRBD2,TGTGCCAGCAGCACCACAGGGTCGGGGGGGTACAATGAGCAGTTCTTC,CASSTTGSGGYNEQFF